The sequence of this T cell receptor beta chain was determined in a study of PD-L1 blockade in urothelial cancer. On the study more broadly: Blood analyses occurred 3 weeks (second dose) and 6 weeks post treatment start. Specimens of blood held a median count of approximately 150,000 T cells.

Sequenced by immunoSEQ multiplex PCR; TCRdb stores in-frame clones only, minus some. The sample records over 40,000 clones, more than 75% being singletons. Described time point: peripheral blood 6 weeks after treatment start. Locally advanced or metastatic urothelial carcinoma affected the patients. The trim removed 4 bases at V and 5 bases at J, leaving 6 bases unmatched. Germline V lookup: CDR1 SGHRS, CDR2 YFSETQ. This CDR3 contains 14 residues. The chain joins TRBV5-1 to TRBJ2-1; 7 nucleotides match TRBD1. Here the sequenced sample was PBMCs, taken around atezolizumab (anti-PD-L1) treatment. The clonotype comes from a man in his 70s with urothelial cancer. The CDR3 loop is CASSLPGQHNEQFF. The CDR3 coding sequence is TGCGCCAGCAGCCTGCCGGGACAGCACAATGAGCAGTTCTTC. Drawing the rest from reference TRBV5-1 and TRBJ2-1, the complete variable domain is KAGVTQTPRYLIKTRGQQVTLSCSPISGHRSVSWYQQTPGQGLQFLFEYFSETQRNKGNFPGRFSGRQFSNSRSEMNVSTLELGDSALYLCASSLPGQHNEQFFGPGTRLTVL.